The source of this T cell receptor beta chain is a study of T cell changes during pregnancy in multiple sclerosis. Sequenced by immunoSEQ multiplex PCR; TCRdb stores in-frame clones only, minus some. The top ten hold 4.5% to 5.5% of the sample, which has about 43,000 clones, under 90% seen once. The length of the CDR3 is 15 residues. The TCR originated in a female donor in good health, enrolled as a control in a pregnancy study. This specimen consisted of peripheral blood, obtained in the second trimester of pregnancy. The chain uses TRBV21-1 and TRBJ2-7; the tabulated D call, TRBD1, remains unverified against the DNA. TRBV21-1 counts as a pseudogene. The CDR3 reads CASSGDSSVPYEQYF. The DNA for the CDR3 is TGTGCCAGCAGCGGGGACAGTAGCGTTCCCTACGAGCAGTACTTC.